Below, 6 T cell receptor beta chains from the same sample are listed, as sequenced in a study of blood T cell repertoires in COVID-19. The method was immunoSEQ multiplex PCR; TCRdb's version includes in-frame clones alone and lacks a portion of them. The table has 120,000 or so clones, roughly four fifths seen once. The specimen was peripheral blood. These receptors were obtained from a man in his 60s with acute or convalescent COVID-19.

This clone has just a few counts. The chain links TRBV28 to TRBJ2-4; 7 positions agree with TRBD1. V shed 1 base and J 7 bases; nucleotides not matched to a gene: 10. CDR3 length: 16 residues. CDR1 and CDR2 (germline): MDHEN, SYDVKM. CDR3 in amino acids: CASSLSETGKSNIQYF. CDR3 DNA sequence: TGTGCCAGCAGTTTATCTGAGACAGGGAAGTCGAACATTCAGTACTTC.

The DNA of the CDR3 is TGTGCCAGCAGTTTCAGCGGTGGCGGTAGCAATCAGCCCCAGCATTTT. As protein: CASSFSGGGSNQPQHF. This chain joins TRBV28 and TRBJ1-5; no clear D. Germline loops: CDR1 MDHEN, CDR2 SYDVKM. V was trimmed by 3 bases and J by 0 bases, leaving 12 bases between them. CDR3 length: 16 amino acids. The full variable domain, with the rest looked up from reference TRBV28 and TRBJ1-5, is DVKVTQSSRYLVKRTGEKVFLECVQDMDHENMFWYRQDPGLGLRLIYFSYDVKMKEKGDIPEGYSVSREKKERFSLILESASTNQTSMYLCASSFSGGGSNQPQHFGDGTRLSIL.

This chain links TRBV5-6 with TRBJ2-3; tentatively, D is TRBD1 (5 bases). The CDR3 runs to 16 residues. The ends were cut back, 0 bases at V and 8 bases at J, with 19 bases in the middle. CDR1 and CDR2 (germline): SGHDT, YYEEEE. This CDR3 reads CASSLVSAQALGTQYF. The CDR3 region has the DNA TGTGCCAGCAGCTTGGTCTCCGCACAGGCCTTGGGTACGCAGTATTTT. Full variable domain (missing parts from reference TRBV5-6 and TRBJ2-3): DAGVTQSPTHLIKTRGQQVTLRCSPKSGHDTVSWYQQALGQGPQFIFQYYEEEERQRGNFPDRFSGHQFPNYSSELNVNALLLGDSALYLCASSLVSAQALGTQYFGPGTRLTVL.

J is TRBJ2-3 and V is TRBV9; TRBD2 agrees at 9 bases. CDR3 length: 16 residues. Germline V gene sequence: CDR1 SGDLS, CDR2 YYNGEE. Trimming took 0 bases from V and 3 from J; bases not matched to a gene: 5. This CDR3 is CASSVEAGGLTDTQYF. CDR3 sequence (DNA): TGTGCCAGCAGCGTAGAAGCGGGAGGTCTAACAGATACGCAGTATTTT.

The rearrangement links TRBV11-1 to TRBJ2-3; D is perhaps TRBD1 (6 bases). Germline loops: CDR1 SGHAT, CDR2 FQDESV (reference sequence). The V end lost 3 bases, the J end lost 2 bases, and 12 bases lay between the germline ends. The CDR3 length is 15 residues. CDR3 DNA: TGTGCCAGCAGCTTGACAGGCCCCGCCACAGATACGCAGTATTTT. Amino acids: CASSLTGPATDTQYF.

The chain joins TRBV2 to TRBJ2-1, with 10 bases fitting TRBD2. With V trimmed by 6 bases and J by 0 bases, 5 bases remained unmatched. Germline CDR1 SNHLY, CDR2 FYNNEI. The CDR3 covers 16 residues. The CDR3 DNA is TGTGCCAGCAGCGGACTAGCGGTAAGCTCCTACAATGAGCAGTTCTTC. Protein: CASSGLAVSSYNEQFF.